Sequencing of this T cell receptor (beta chain) was carried out in a study of T cell responses to AZD1222 COVID-19 vaccine. Study findings and constraints: None of the repertoires were sampled until the peak T cell response had passed. Most donors were white British, females outnumbered males, and clonal diversity was possibly underestimated. Rises in breadth and depth of Spike-specific TCRs came after two AZD1222 doses.

Comments on this clone: What it binds is unknown.

The CDR3 extends over 14 amino acids. CDR1 and CDR2 from the germline V gene are SGHTA and FQGNSA. V was shortened by 4 bases and J by 13 bases, with 19 bases between the two germline ends. Clones were read by immunoSEQ multiplex PCR, and TCRdb kept only the in-frame ones, dropping some. The sample consists of just under 35,000 clones, about 88% of them appearing once. V usage is TRBV7-2 and J usage is TRBJ2-2; no definite D call. Sequencing was performed on peripheral blood, taken on day 0 of AZD1222 vaccination. This TCR came from an adult in good health. The chain's CDR3 is CASSSTLDLLGLFF. The DNA for the CDR3 is TGTGCCAGCAGCTCCACCCTGGACCTCTTGGGGCTGTTTTTT.